These 32 T cell receptor beta chains originate from one sample sequenced in a study of T cell repertoires in cytomegalovirus infection. Using its own MiXCR run on the reads, TCRdb lists one record per CDR3 protein. The table lists some 800,000 distinct CDR3 sequences, 32% of them singletons. Their specific antigens are unknown. This sample comprised cultured CD8+ T cells from PBMCs, obtained from culture after CMV antigen stimulation. The receptors come from a human donor in good health (CMV status not recorded). Some clones in this sample may be carry-over from other donors' samples.

This clonotype was detected only a few times. The V and J genes are TRBV27 and TRBJ2-1; D is unclear. The CDR3 runs to 13 residues. V was clipped by 0 bases and J by 6 bases, with 6 bases between them. In germline, CDR1 is MNHEY, CDR2 SMNVEV (reference sequence). The CDR3 reads CASSLSLSNEQFF. DNA for the CDR3: TGTGCCAGCAGTTTATCGTTGAGCAATGAGCAGTTCTTC.

The sample holds a few counts of this clonotype. The chain is built from TRBV6-2 or TRBV6-3 and TRBJ2-3; D gene uncertain. Trimming cost V 0 bases and J 2 bases, with 3 bases left between them. The V gene's germline CDR1 is MNHEY and CDR2 SVGEGT. The CDR3 has 13 amino acids. This CDR3 reads CASSYSDTDTQYF. CDR3 coding DNA: TGTGCCAGCAGTTACTCGGACACAGATACGCAGTATTTT.

This clonotype showed up just a few times. V and J are TRBV29-1 and TRBJ2-5; TRBD1 matches 8 bases. V lost 7 bases and J lost 4; bases outside the gene matches: 5. Per germline, CDR1 SQVTM and CDR2 ANQGSEA. The CDR3 runs 12 residues. The CDR3 DNA reads as TGCAGCGCCCGACAGGGGACAGAGACCCAGTACTTC. Protein product: CSARQGTETQYF.

CDR3 protein: CASRQKGIGNQPQHF. In DNA form, the CDR3 reads TGTGCCAGCAGACAGAAGGGGATCGGCAATCAGCCCCAGCATTTT. V usage is TRBV6-6 and J usage is TRBJ1-5, with a possible D match to TRBD1 (5 bases). In germline, CDR1 is MNHNY, CDR2 SVGAGI (reference sequence). The CDR3 consists of 15 residues. Trimming left V 6 bases short and J 2 bases short, with 14 bases between.

This clonotype came up a few times. This chain joins TRBV9 and TRBJ1-1, with a possible D match to TRBD1 (5 bases). In germline, CDR1 is SGDLS, CDR2 YYNGEE. The CDR3 runs 15 residues. The germline V and J ends were trimmed by 4 bases and 1 base, with 14 bases remaining between them. CDR3 loop: CASSSSGGKNTEAFF. The CDR3 DNA reads as TGTGCCAGCAGCTCGAGTGGGGGGAAGAACACTGAAGCTTTCTTT.

The chain joins TRBV5-4 to TRBJ1-1; D is perhaps TRBD1 (5 bases). Between the trimmed V and J ends, which lost 0 bases and 3 bases, there was a span of 15 bases. The CDR3 consists of 16 residues. Germline V gene lookup returns CDR1 SGHNT and CDR2 YYREEE (reference sequence). The chain's CDR3 is CASSLAWGSHDTEAFF. In DNA form, the CDR3 reads TGTGCCAGCAGCTTGGCCTGGGGCAGTCACGACACTGAAGCTTTCTTT.

The chain couples TRBV27 to TRBJ1-1; TRBD1 matches at 7 bases. Germline CDR1 reads MNHEY; CDR2 reads SMNVEV (reference sequence). The ends lost 4 bases at V and 4 bases at J; junction bases unmatched: 9. The CDR3 has 15 amino acids. The DNA for the CDR3 is TGTGCCAGCAGTTCTACCGGGACAGAGTTCACTGAAGCTTTCTTT. It codes for CASSSTGTEFTEAFF.

This clonotype was picked up many times. V usage is TRBV4-1 and J usage is TRBJ2-1, with 8 bases matching TRBD2. V gave up 1 base and J gave up 0 bases; unmatched junction bases: 14. CDR1 and CDR2 (germline): MGHRA, YSYEKL. The CDR3 sequence is 20 residues long. CDR3 loop: CASSQGYSVRGAISYNEQFF. The CDR3 DNA is TGCGCCAGCAGCCAAGGATATTCTGTGCGGGGGGCAATCTCCTACAATGAGCAGTTCTTC.

In this sample, this clonotype turned up a few times. The V and J genes are TRBV28 and TRBJ2-7; maybe TRBD1 (5 bases). V lost 2 bases and J 5 bases, leaving 10 bases between the germline ends. CDR3 length: 13 residues. The germline V gene encodes CDR1 MDHEN and CDR2 SYDVKM. The CDR3 nucleotides are TGTGCCAGCAGTTTAAGGGGAAGGAACGAGCAGTACGTC. Translating it yields CASSLRGRNEQYV.

The J gene is TRBJ2-2, the V gene TRBV20-1; possible D gene TRBD1, 5 bases. With 0 bases removed from V and 2 bases from J, the gap between germline ends came to 19 bases. Germline assignment: CDR1 DFQATT and CDR2 SNEGSKA (reference sequence). The CDR3 sequence is 18 residues long. This CDR3 reads CSARDGHFEIINTGELFF. CDR3 sequence (DNA): TGCAGTGCTAGAGACGGACACTTCGAGATTATAAACACCGGGGAGCTGTTTTTT.

The chain is built from TRBV5-6 and TRBJ1-5; tentative D call: TRBD1 (6 bases). The germline V gene encodes CDR1 SGHDT and CDR2 YYEEEE. The CDR3 totals 17 residues. V dropped 0 bases and J dropped 4 bases, with 17 bases sitting between them. The DNA of the CDR3 is TGTGCCAGCAGCTTGGCCTATGGGGGGCTGTCGAATCAGCCCCAGCATTTT. Translation: CASSLAYGGLSNQPQHF.

The rearrangement uses TRBV5-4 and TRBJ2-2; 12 bases match TRBD2. CDR3 size: 16 residues. The germline V gene encodes CDR1 SGHNT and CDR2 YYREEE (reference sequence). Germline trimming cut 6 bases from V and 0 bases from J; bases unmatched to any gene: 3. The CDR3 bases are TGTGCCAGCACCCCTAGCGGGGGGGCGAACACCGGGGAGCTGTTTTTT. The encoded protein is CASTPSGGANTGELFF.

This clonotype has only a few counts. The chain carries TRBV6-6 and TRBJ2-1, with TRBD2 matching over 9 bases. There are 14 residues in the CDR3. With 8 bases clipped from V and 3 bases from J, the junction kept 5 bases outside the gene matches. CDR1 and CDR2 from the germline V gene are MNHNY and SVGAGI (reference sequence). Here the CDR3 DNA reads TGTGCCAGCCAAGCGGGGGGCTTCTACAATGAGCAGTTCTTC. Residues: CASQAGGFYNEQFF.

The chain has TRBV6-6 and TRBJ2-1; 9 positions match TRBD2. Trimming took 7 bases from V and 5 from J; bases not matched to a gene: 6. The CDR3 totals 14 residues. The germline V gene encodes CDR1 MNHNY and CDR2 SVGAGI (reference sequence). The CDR3 is CASTAGGPNNEQFF. The CDR3 coding sequence is TGTGCCAGCACCGCGGGGGGGCCAAACAATGAGCAGTTCTTC.

This chain uses TRBV6-1 with TRBJ1-5; D is ambiguous. The germline V gene encodes CDR1 MNHNS and CDR2 SASEGT. Trimming removed 2 bases at V and 2 bases at J, with 13 bases between. This CDR3 has 16 residues. The CDR3 bases are TGTGCCAGCAGTGAACCCAGAGGAGGAGGCAATCAGCCCCAGCATTTT. This encodes CASSEPRGGGNQPQHF.

This clonotype was found many times. The gene calls are TRBV5-1 and TRBJ2-1; 12 bases are shared with TRBD2. CDR3 length: 17 residues. The V segment lost 5 bases and the J segment 8 bases; nucleotides outside the gene matches: 14. CDR1 SGHRS and CDR2 YFSETQ come from the germline V gene. For the CDR3, the DNA is TGCGCCAGCAGAGGGACTAGCGGGCGATTGACGCCCTATGAGCAGTTCTTC. Translated, it gives CASRGTSGRLTPYEQFF.

The genes are TRBV5-1 and TRBJ2-3, with D maybe TRBD1 (5 bases). Trimming pared 0 bases from V and 2 bases from J, leaving 10 bases between. This CDR3 comprises 15 residues. Germline values: CDR1 SGHRS, CDR2 YFSETQ. CDR3 in DNA: TGCGCCAGCAGCTTGGACGACAGCCTCACAGATACGCAGTATTTT. Amino acids: CASSLDDSLTDTQYF.

This clonotype was observed many times. The chain uses TRBV7-2 and TRBJ1-5; no definite D call. V gave up 2 bases and J gave up 3 bases, with 8 bases separating them. Germline CDR1 SGHTA, CDR2 FQGNSA. The CDR3 extends over 14 amino acids. The CDR3 nucleotides are TGTGCCAGCAGCTTACTGGAGATCAATCAGCCCCAGCATTTT. It translates to CASSLLEINQPQHF.

This clonotype has just one count. Being one base from a much bigger clone, this may be a read error. The rearrangement uses TRBV7-2 and TRBJ2-7, with D unclear. The CDR3 has 14 residues. V was clipped by 3 bases and J by 5 bases, with 14 bases between them. From germline, CDR1 is SGHTA and CDR2 FQGNSA. The CDR3 spells CASSFSLLVDEQYF. The CDR3 DNA is TGTGCCAGCAGCTTTAGCCTCCTAGTCGACGAGCAGTACTTC.

J is TRBJ2-1 and V is TRBV27; TRBD2 matches 16 bases. Germline-derived CDR1 and CDR2 are MNHEY and SMNVEV (reference sequence). The CDR3 runs to 16 residues. J was trimmed by 9 bases and V by 3 bases; bases with no gene match: 5. CDR3 residues: CASSFGTSGGAPEQFF. CDR3 nucleotide sequence: TGTGCCAGCAGTTTTGGGACTAGCGGGGGGGCCCCTGAGCAGTTCTTC.

This clonotype has just a few counts. The chain is built from TRBV19 and TRBJ1-4; D remains ambiguous. There are 14 residues in the CDR3. Germline V gene data show CDR1 as LNHDA and CDR2 as SQIVND (reference sequence). V was cut by 3 bases and J by 1 base, with 6 bases left in between. DNA of the CDR3: TGTGCCAGTAGTATCTGGCGAACTAATGAAAAACTGTTTTTT. This codes for CASSIWRTNEKLFF.

V usage is TRBV11-3 and J usage is TRBJ1-1; 8 bases align to TRBD1. V lost 4 bases, J lost 4 bases, and 20 bases stayed unmatched. The germline V gene encodes CDR1 SGHNT and CDR2 YENEEA. The CDR3 is 19 residues long. The CDR3 loop reads CASSSIWGTGRRGSTEAFF. In DNA form, the CDR3 reads TGTGCCAGCAGCTCAATCTGGGGGACAGGACGACGAGGGAGCACTGAAGCTTTCTTT.

The table lists this clonotype with a count of one. The chain has TRBV27 and TRBJ1-5; D might be TRBD1 (5 bases). V lost 5 bases, J lost 7 bases, and 12 bases lay in between. Germline values: CDR1 MNHEY, CDR2 SMNVEV (reference sequence). The CDR3 has 13 residues. CDR3: CASSLGHWQPQHF. The CDR3 DNA is TGTGCCAGCAGTCTAGGACACTGGCAGCCCCAGCATTTT.

This clonotype was seen many times. This chain connects TRBV7-2 to TRBJ2-7, with D hard to call. The CDR3 consists of 12 residues. V lost 8 bases, J lost 0 bases, and 8 bases lay in between. Germline V gene sequence: CDR1 SGHTA, CDR2 FQGNSA. CDR3 in amino acids: CASSFVSYEQYF. CDR3 sequence (DNA): TGTGCCAGCTCCTTCGTCTCCTACGAGCAGTACTTC. The full variable domain, completed using reference TRBV7-2 and TRBJ2-7, is GAGVSQSPSNKVTEKGKDVELRCDPISGHTALYWYRQSLGQGLEFLIYFQGNSAPDKSGLPSDRFSAERTGGSVSTLTIQRTQQEDSAVYLCASSFVSYEQYFGPGTRLTVT.

Many counts were recorded for this clonotype. This chain joins TRBV5-6 and TRBJ2-1, with 12 bases matching TRBD1. Germline V CDR1 and CDR2: SGHDT, YYEEEE. CDR3 length equals 16 residues. V lost 3 bases to trimming and J lost 6 bases; unmatched junction nucleotides: 7. The CDR3 reads CASSSTGTGGSNEQFF. The CDR3 coding sequence is TGTGCCAGCAGCTCGACCGGGACAGGGGGCTCCAATGAGCAGTTCTTC.

The V call is TRBV5-6, the J call TRBJ1-1; D perhaps matches TRBD1 (5 bases). The CDR3 contains 17 residues. Per the germline V gene, CDR1 is SGHDT and CDR2 is YYEEEE. Trimming removed 3 bases at V and 6 bases at J, with 24 bases between. The CDR3 protein is CASSSVPGRGLGPEAFF. The CDR3 nucleotides are TGTGCCAGCAGCTCCGTCCCGGGACGGGGACTGGGACCTGAAGCTTTCTTT.

This sequence joins TRBV12-5 and TRBJ2-1; D call uncertain. The CDR3 totals 13 residues. CDR1 and CDR2 (germline): LGHNT, FRNRAP. The V and J ends lost 2 bases and 6 bases respectively, with 8 bases between them. CDR3 in amino acids: CASGLSSPNEQFF. CDR3 DNA: TGTGCTAGTGGTTTGTCATCCCCCAATGAGCAGTTCTTC.

V is TRBV7-9 and J is TRBJ1-1; TRBD1 agrees at 7 bases. The CDR3 is 15 amino acids. Germline CDR1 is SEHNR and CDR2 is FQNEAQ (reference sequence). Trimming at V came to 5 bases and at J to 1 base, leaving 7 bases not matched to a gene. The CDR3 DNA sequence: TGTGCCAGCAGCCCCACCGGGACAGCGAACACTGAAGCTTTCTTT. The encoded protein is CASSPTGTANTEAFF.

The J gene is TRBJ2-1, the V gene TRBV7-8; 11 bases align to TRBD2. There are 17 residues in the CDR3. The J segment lost 6 bases and the V segment lost 7 bases, leaving 14 bases of the junction unmatched. Germline V gives CDR1 SGHVS, CDR2 FQNEAQ. The CDR3 DNA is TGTGCCAGCAACGAACTAGCGGGGGCCCCGATGGTCAATGAGCAGTTCTTC. Amino acids: CASNELAGAPMVNEQFF. Looking up the rest from reference TRBV7-8 and TRBJ2-1 gives the full variable domain: GAGVSQSPRYKVAKRGQDVALRCDPISGHVSLFWYQQALGQGPEFLTYFQNEAQLDKSGLPSDRFFAERPEGSVSTLKIQRTQQEDSAVYLCASNELAGAPMVNEQFFGPGTRLTVL.

This clonotype was counted a few times. The gene calls are TRBV7-8 and TRBJ2-7; D possibly matches TRBD1 or TRBD2 (5 bases each). This CDR3 has 15 amino acids. The V gene's germline CDR1 is SGHVS and CDR2 FQNEAQ. V lost 5 bases and J lost 6, with 20 bases in between. As DNA, the CDR3 is TGTGCCAGCAGCCCTCAACGGGGCCGGGGAAGCGAGCAGTACTTC. Protein sequence: CASSPQRGRGSEQYF.

This sequence joins TRBV7-2 and TRBJ1-1; D is ambiguous. The V end lost 1 base, the J end lost 3 bases, and 9 bases lay between the germline ends. Germline assignment: CDR1 SGHTA and CDR2 FQGNSA. The CDR3 is made up of 14 amino acids. The CDR3 DNA follows: TGTGCCAGCAGCTTAGTATCGGGCGACACTGAAGCTTTCTTT. It encodes CASSLVSGDTEAFF.

The chain uses TRBV6-5 and TRBJ1-1; D is uncertain. Trimming removed 2 bases at V and 4 bases at J, with 11 bases between. CDR1 MNHEY and CDR2 SVGAGI come from the germline V gene. The CDR3 is 14 amino acids. CDR3 bases: TGTGCCAGCAGTTACGTGGGCCTGAGCACTGAAGCTTTCTTT. Translated: CASSYVGLSTEAFF.